This T cell receptor (beta chain) was found in a study of blood T cell repertoires in COVID-19. Repertoires were generated with immunoSEQ multiplex PCR, while TCRdb's copy carries only in-frame clones and drops some. The sample includes hundreds of thousands of clones, around nine tenths of them seen just once. CDR1 and CDR2 (germline): SGDLS, YYNGEE. Germline trimming cut 4 bases from V and 0 bases from J; bases unmatched to any gene: 10. The CDR3 contains 17 residues. Sequenced sample: peripheral blood. The chain recombines TRBV9 with TRBJ2-1, with TRBD1 matching 7 bases. The receptor's source is a woman in her sixties or seventies with COVID-19, enrolled during active disease. CDR3 sequence (DNA): TGTGCCAGCAGCTCCTCTGACAGGGTCCTCTCCTACAATGAGCAGTTCTTC. Its translation: CASSSSDRVLSYNEQFF.